The 2 T cell receptor beta chains listed next were all sequenced from one sample in a study of control samples from healthy donors and cancer patients (dated by TCRdb to 2018 to 2020). The library was made by the immunoSEQ multiplex PCR assay. TCRdb's version of the immuneACCESS table is confined to in-frame rearrangements and falls short of the full clone set. An unresolved V gene accounts for under half of the shortfall where checked; the remainder is of unknown origin. For this sample the table gives around 95,000 clones, of which roughly 87% were detected only once. The ten biggest clones cover 18% of the sample. The sample comprised blood. These receptors were obtained from a woman aged 45 to 65 in good health.

This chain joins TRBV27 and TRBJ2-1; TRBD2 aligns across 10 bases. V lost 2 bases to trimming and J lost 4 bases; unmatched junction nucleotides: 11. This CDR3 has 18 residues. Germline CDR1 reads MNHEY; CDR2 reads SMNVEV (reference sequence). CDR3 amino acids: CASSLGGVSGGYYNEQFF. Written as DNA, the CDR3 is TGTGCCAGCAGTTTAGGGGGAGTTAGCGGGGGGTATTACAATGAGCAGTTCTTC.

This clone was counted only a few times. V and J are TRBV5-1 and TRBJ1-1, with 9 nucleotides matching TRBD1. Trimming at V came to 5 bases and at J to 1 base, leaving 6 bases not matched to a gene. The CDR3 is 15 residues long. Germline loops: CDR1 SGHRS, CDR2 YFSETQ. CDR3 in amino acids: CASSTGGTRNTEAFF. In DNA form, the CDR3 reads TGCGCCAGCAGTACAGGGGGCACGAGGAACACTGAAGCTTTCTTT.